This TCR beta chain was identified during a study of Graves' ophthalmopathy and Graves' hyperthyroidism. Study-level findings and limits: An 81.08% specificity and around 88% sensitivity were achieved by a 13-signature model that separated ophthalmopathy from stable hyperthyroidism. Detection in blood was also observed for most expanded thyroid clonotypes above 0.001 frequency.

Only a few counts were recorded for this clonotype. No antigen is known for it. TCR beta CDR3 amplification used RNA transcripts. An opening RT-PCR round employed HTBI primers and preceded a second-round multiplex PCR. TCRdb passed the multiplex PCR reads through MiXCR, listing each CDR3 protein once. This table holds almost 750,000 distinct CDR3 sequences, 35% to 50% found once. The V end lost 5 bases, the J end lost 6 bases, and 19 bases lay between the germline ends. Germline lookup yields CDR1 SGHTA and CDR2 FQGNSA. This CDR3 contains 15 residues. The V and J genes are TRBV7-2 and TRBJ2-5; D remains ambiguous. The receptor's source is an adult man with Graves' ophthalmopathy. Specimen: peripheral blood. The chain's CDR3 is CASSQDLADGQTQYF. The CDR3 DNA follows: TGTGCCAGCAGCCAAGATCTTGCGGACGGGCAGACCCAGTACTTC.